These 8 T cell receptor beta chains originate from one sample sequenced in a study of blood T cell repertoires in COVID-19. TCRdb's copy holds only in-frame clones and misses some; the assay was immunoSEQ multiplex PCR. The sample holds approximately 69,000 clones, around four fifths seen once. The sequenced sample was peripheral blood. The source of these receptors is a man aged 60 to 75 with acute or convalescent COVID-19.

This clone was recorded only once. The chain's CDR3 is CASSSDIQETQYF. The CDR3 DNA follows: TGTGCCAGCAGCTCGGACATCCAGGAGACCCAGTACTTC. V gene TRBV5-4 combines with J gene TRBJ2-5, with a weak D call TRBD1 (5 bases). CDR1 and CDR2 from the germline V gene are SGHNT and YYREEE (reference sequence). V was pared by 3 bases and J by 5 bases, with 11 bases between. This CDR3 has 13 residues.

This chain connects TRBV12-2 to TRBJ2-5; no DNA check was done on the table's D call, TRBD2. TRBV12-2 is annotated as a pseudogene. The CDR3 sequence is 14 residues long. The CDR3 DNA reads TGTGCAAGTCGCTTAGCCGCGTGGGCCCCGGGGCAGTACTTC. As protein: CASRLAAWAPGQYF.

CDR3 nucleotide sequence: TGTGCCAGCAGTGGCGGTACTAGCGGTTACGAGCAGTACTTC. Its protein product is CASSGGTSGYEQYF. The chain is built from TRBV27 and TRBJ2-7; 8 bases are shared with TRBD2. The V segment lost 5 bases and the J segment 4 bases; nucleotides outside the gene matches: 7. CDR3 length equals 14 residues. Germline loops: CDR1 MNHEY, CDR2 SMNVEV (reference sequence).

This rearrangement joins TRBV19 to TRBJ2-7; the match to TRBD2 covers 7 bases. Germline V gene sequence: CDR1 LNHDA, CDR2 SQIVND (reference sequence). The CDR3 sequence is 14 residues long. Trimming removed 2 bases from V and 2 bases from J; junction bases left unmatched: 3. CDR3 loop: CASSIYSGTYEQYF. CDR3 bases: TGTGCCAGTAGTATATACAGCGGGACCTACGAGCAGTACTTC.

V gene TRBV19 combines with J gene TRBJ1-1; 7 nucleotides align to TRBD1. Looked up from germline, CDR1 is LNHDA and CDR2 is SQIVND (reference sequence). V lost 9 bases and J lost 2; bases outside the gene matches: 9. The CDR3 contains 14 residues. Here the CDR3 DNA reads TGTGCCAGCTCCTTCGACAGGGTTAACACTGAAGCTTTCTTT. Amino acids: CASSFDRVNTEAFF.

This chain connects TRBV7-9 to TRBJ2-2; 9 nucleotides agree with TRBD1. The CDR3 is 18 amino acids. J lost 2 bases, V lost 1 base, and 8 bases had no gene match. Germline values: CDR1 SEHNR, CDR2 FQNEAQ (reference sequence). The CDR3: CASSLGQGVGENTGELFF. The CDR3 DNA is TGTGCCAGCAGCTTAGGACAGGGGGTTGGCGAAAACACCGGGGAGCTGTTTTTT. Full variable domain (rest looked up from reference TRBV7-9 and TRBJ2-2): DTGVSQNPRHKITKRGQNVTFRCDPISEHNRLYWYRQTLGQGPEFLTYFQNEAQLEKSRLLSDRFSAERPKGSFSTLEIQRTEQGDSAMYLCASSLGQGVGENTGELFFGEGSRLTVL.

V usage is TRBV6-5 and J usage is TRBJ1-3, with no clear D. The CDR3 extends over 11 amino acids. V was clipped by 6 bases and J by 3 bases, with 3 bases between them. CDR1 and CDR2 (germline): MNHEY, SVGAGI. The CDR3 DNA reads TGTGCCAGCAGCCTTGGAAACACCATATATTTT. Translated: CASSLGNTIYF.

This clone was counted a few times. V and J are TRBV24-1 and TRBJ1-6; 9 bases are shared with TRBD1. J was trimmed by 12 bases and V by 0 bases; bases with no gene match: 5. CDR1 is KGHDR, CDR2 SFDVKD, per germline. The CDR3 loop spans 15 amino acids. CDR3 sequence: CATSDLGTGPRPLHF. The CDR3 DNA follows: TGTGCCACCAGTGATTTGGGGACAGGGCCTAGACCCCTCCACTTT.